Below, 19 T cell receptor beta chains from the same sample are listed, as sequenced in a study of cytomegalovirus exposure and HLA in healthy donors. Primers for the PCR totalled 60 Vbeta and 13 Jbeta. The table came from immunoSEQ multiplex PCR; TCRdb's copy has only in-frame clones and leaves some out. Here the sample spans about 61,000 clones, roughly 90% being singletons. The source material was PBMCs. The source of these receptors is a man aged 25-40 years in good health and CMV-seropositive.

J is TRBJ1-1 and V is TRBV19; D remains ambiguous. This CDR3 has 13 residues. The germline V gene encodes CDR1 LNHDA and CDR2 SQIVND (reference sequence). V was trimmed by 2 bases and J by 11 bases, leaving 15 bases between them. The CDR3 region has the DNA TGTGCCAGTAGTATAAGCTCGACCGGCGGGGCTTTCTTT. Translation gives CASSISSTGGAFF. Looking up the rest from reference TRBV19 and TRBJ1-1 gives the full variable domain: DGGITQSPKYLFRKEGQNVTLSCEQNLNHDAMYWYRQDPGQGLRLIYYSQIVNDFQKGDIAEGYSVSREKKESFPLTVTSAQKNPTAFYLCASSISSTGGAFFGQGTRLTVV.

This clone was counted only a few times. Here the CDR3 reads CASSGEGNTEAFF. Written as DNA, the CDR3 is TGTGCCAGCAGCGGGGAGGGCAACACTGAAGCTTTCTTT. The chain uses TRBV2 and TRBJ1-1; D uncertain. Looked up from germline, CDR1 is SNHLY and CDR2 is FYNNEI. The V end lost 6 bases, the J end lost 2 bases, and 10 bases lay between the germline ends. The length of the CDR3 is 13 residues.

In DNA form, the CDR3 reads TGTGCCAGCAGCCCTCGGGGGGGGGCTAATAGCAATCAGCCCCAGCATTTT. This translates into CASSPRGGANSNQPQHF. The chain recombines TRBV7-2 with TRBJ1-5, with D maybe TRBD1 (6 bases). V lost 5 bases and J 0 bases, leaving 17 bases between the germline ends. The CDR3 extends over 17 amino acids. CDR1 and CDR2 from the germline V gene are SGHTA and FQGNSA.

The CDR3 DNA reads TGCAGCGTTGACAACAGGGGAGACACTGAAGCTTTCTTT. It yields the protein CSVDNRGDTEAFF. This chain connects TRBV29-1 to TRBJ1-1, with 7 nucleotides matching TRBD1. This CDR3 is 13 amino acids long. Per the germline V gene, CDR1 is SQVTM and CDR2 is ANQGSEA. The J segment lost 3 bases and the V segment lost 3 bases, leaving 4 bases of the junction unmatched.

This clone was recorded only once. Its ends do not fully match the called genes, so a read error is possible. V and J are TRBV6-5 and TRBJ2-1; TRBD2 matches 8 bases. Germline V gives CDR1 MNHEY, CDR2 SVGAGI. CDR3 length: 15 residues. This chain's CDR3 is CTSSYELAVYNEQFF. CDR3 sequence (DNA): TGTACCAGCAGTTACGAACTAGCGGTATACAATGAGCAGTTCTTC.

The J gene is TRBJ2-7, the V gene TRBV6-1, with 9 nucleotides matching TRBD1. Germline V gene data show CDR1 as MNHNS and CDR2 as SASEGT. The CDR3 covers 12 residues. J was trimmed by 5 bases and V by 7 bases; bases with no gene match: 3. CDR3 DNA sequence: TGTGCCAGCATTTGGACAGGGGACGAGCAGTACTTC. Protein product: CASIWTGDEQYF.

This sequence joins TRBV6-5 and TRBJ2-3, with 13 nucleotides matching TRBD2. The CDR3 spans 15 residues. With V trimmed by 6 bases and J by 6 bases, 6 bases remained unmatched. Germline lookup yields CDR1 MNHEY and CDR2 SVGAGI. The CDR3 DNA reads as TGTGCCAGCAGCTGGACTAGCGGGAGTGTGGATACGCAGTATTTT. Translation gives CASSWTSGSVDTQYF.

The chain couples TRBV4-3 to TRBJ1-6; D is unclear. Germline CDR1 and CDR2: LGHNA and YSLEER. The germline V and J ends were trimmed by 0 bases and 9 bases, with 12 bases remaining between them. This CDR3 spans 15 amino acids. CDR3 sequence: CASSQDLAVLSPLHF. The CDR3 DNA reads as TGCGCCAGCAGCCAAGATCTGGCAGTGCTTTCACCCCTCCACTTT.

The chain uses TRBV19 and TRBJ2-5; 10 positions agree with TRBD2. The CDR3 has 19 amino acids. V dropped 5 bases and J dropped 1; count of bases not matched to a gene: 16. Per germline, CDR1 LNHDA and CDR2 SQIVND (reference sequence). Here the CDR3 DNA reads TGTGCCAGTAGTCCTCAGGGGGTCGGACTAGCGGCAATCCAAGAGACCCAGTACTTC. Translated: CASSPQGVGLAAIQETQYF.

This clone was seen a single time. V is TRBV4-1 and J is TRBJ1-2; TRBD1 aligns across 10 bases. The junction had 8 bases not matched to a gene; V was cut back by 0 bases and J by 7 bases. Germline V lookup: CDR1 MGHRA, CDR2 YSYEKL. The CDR3 is made up of 16 amino acids. Here the CDR3 DNA reads TGCGCCAGCAGCCAAGATGGGACAGGGGTTCCGGGTGGCTACACCTTC. Amino acid sequence: CASSQDGTGVPGGYTF.

The rearrangement uses TRBV9 and TRBJ1-1, with 8 bases aligning to TRBD1. The ends lost 3 bases at V and 4 bases at J; junction bases unmatched: 5. Per germline, CDR1 SGDLS and CDR2 YYNGEE. CDR3 length: 14 amino acids. This CDR3 reads CASSASDRATEAFF. The DNA for the CDR3 is TGTGCCAGCAGCGCCTCGGACAGGGCCACTGAAGCTTTCTTT.

The V and J genes are TRBV12-5 and TRBJ2-1, with 11 bases lining up with TRBD2. Trimming removed 6 bases from V and 6 bases from J; junction bases left unmatched: 4. Per germline, CDR1 LGHNT and CDR2 FRNRAP. The CDR3 has 14 residues. The CDR3 spells CASGRTSGRNEQFF. CDR3 bases: TGTGCTAGTGGCCGGACTAGCGGGCGCAATGAGCAGTTCTTC.

The chain couples TRBV6-6 to TRBJ2-1; D unclear. Trimming left V 3 bases short and J 5 bases short, with 5 bases between. Germline CDR1 is MNHNY and CDR2 is SVGAGI (reference sequence). The CDR3 is 12 residues long. This CDR3 is CASSYYNNEQFF. CDR3 in DNA: TGTGCCAGCAGTTATTATAACAATGAGCAGTTCTTC.

The V gene is TRBV10-1, the J gene TRBJ2-1; 9 bases agree with TRBD1. The germline V gene has CDR1 WNHNN and CDR2 SYGVQD (reference sequence). The CDR3 totals 16 residues. V dropped 4 bases and J dropped 1; count of bases not matched to a gene: 5. The CDR3 DNA reads as TGCGCCAGCAGTGGACCCGGGACAGGGTCCTACAATGAGCAGTTCTTC. This codes for CASSGPGTGSYNEQFF.

V gene TRBV19 combines with J gene TRBJ2-7, with TRBD1 identical over 9 bases. V lost 6 bases and J lost 7; bases outside the gene matches: 10. Germline values: CDR1 LNHDA, CDR2 SQIVND (reference sequence). The CDR3 runs 14 residues. The CDR3 DNA sequence: TGTGCCAGTAGGTTGGACAGGGGCGAGGGAGAGCAGTACTTC. Translated: CASRLDRGEGEQYF.

This chain uses TRBV27 with TRBJ2-2; 16 nucleotides agree with TRBD2. The CDR3 contains 23 residues. With V trimmed by 4 bases and J by 2 bases, 19 bases remained unmatched. CDR1 MNHEY and CDR2 SMNVEV come from the germline V gene (reference sequence). This chain's CDR3 is CASSSRGVTPGLAGGTNTGELFF. The CDR3 DNA reads as TGTGCCAGCAGTTCAAGGGGAGTCACTCCGGGACTAGCGGGGGGGACCAACACCGGGGAGCTGTTTTTT.

Note on this clone: Germline is not matched at one junction end, which may reflect a read error. The chain employs TRBV5-4 and TRBJ2-1, with TRBD2 identical over 8 bases. CDR3 length equals 11 residues. The germline gives CDR1 SGHNT, CDR2 YYREEE (reference sequence). The CDR3 nucleotides read TGTGCCAGCAGCTTGGGGCGGGAGGAGGTCTTC. The encoded protein is CASSLGREEVF.

In this sample, this clone turned up a few times. The chain uses TRBV18 and TRBJ1-2; tentatively, D is TRBD1 (6 bases). V was pared by 2 bases and J by 10 bases, with 11 bases between. This CDR3 spans 12 amino acids. CDR1 and CDR2 (germline): KGHSH, LQKENI. Written as DNA, the CDR3 is TGTGCCAGCTCACCAGGTGACAGGCCCTACACCTTC. Amino acid sequence: CASSPGDRPYTF.

The chain employs TRBV6-6 and TRBJ2-7, with 9 bases that match TRBD2. This CDR3 spans 14 amino acids. Unmatched junction bases numbered 9, after V lost 7 bases and J lost 5 bases. Per germline, CDR1 MNHNY and CDR2 SVGAGI (reference sequence). CDR3 region: CASNPGGRAHEQYF. The CDR3 DNA sequence: TGTGCCAGCAACCCCGGCGGGAGGGCCCACGAGCAGTACTTC.